Below, 5 T cell receptor beta chains from the same sample are listed, as sequenced in a study of response to subunit inactivated influenza vaccine. TCRdb re-derived calls from the RT-PCR reads in MiXCR, one entry per CDR3 protein. The sample has about half a million distinct CDR3 sequences; approximately 24% are singletons. The sample was CD4+ T cells sorted from PBMCs, taken roughly 5 days after vaccination. These receptors were taken from a man aged 50 or older who received an inactivated influenza vaccine.

The chain uses TRBV2 and TRBJ2-7; D possibly corresponds to TRBD2 (7 bases). CDR1 is SNHLY, CDR2 FYNNEI, per germline. There are 11 residues in the CDR3. V was pared by 8 bases and J by 5 bases, with 10 bases between. CDR3 protein: CASRGGDEQYF. CDR3 in DNA: TGTGCCAGCCGAGGGGGGGACGAGCAGTACTTC. Looking up the rest from reference TRBV2 and TRBJ2-7 gives the full variable domain: EPEVTQTPSHQVTQMGQEVILRCVPISNHLYFYWYRQILGQKVEFLVSFYNNEISEKSEIFDDQFSVERPDGSNFTLKIRSTKLEDSAMYFCASRGGDEQYFGPGTRLTVT.

Only a few counts were recorded for this clonotype. This sequence joins TRBV6-2 or TRBV6-3 and TRBJ2-1; D not certain. Per germline, CDR1 MNHEY and CDR2 SVGEGT. V lost 0 bases, J lost 3 bases, and 9 bases lay in between. The CDR3 has 15 residues. The CDR3 reads CASSYSGSYYNEQFF. The CDR3 nucleotides read TGTGCCAGCAGTTACTCGGGAAGCTACTACAATGAGCAGTTCTTC.

V usage is TRBV28 and J usage is TRBJ2-1, with D hard to call. Trimming removed 11 bases from V and 4 bases from J, with 18 bases in between. The CDR3 has 14 amino acids. Germline V gene data show CDR1 as MDHEN and CDR2 as SYDVKM. CDR3 loop: CAVREKGSYNEQFF. For the CDR3, the DNA is TGTGCCGTTAGAGAGAAGGGATCGTACAATGAGCAGTTCTTC. The whole variable domain, filled in from reference TRBV28 and TRBJ2-1, reads DVKVTQSSRYLVKRTGEKVFLECVQDMDHENMFWYRQDPGLGLRLIYFSYDVKMKEKGDIPEGYSVSREKKERFSLILESASTNQTSMYLCAVREKGSYNEQFFGPGTRLTVL.

This clonotype was seen more than once but under ten times. In DNA, the CDR3 is TGTGCCAGCAGCTTAGACAGGGGGTCTAACTATGGCTACACCTTC. Its translation is CASSLDRGSNYGYTF. V and J are TRBV7-2 and TRBJ1-2; 8 bases agree with TRBD1. CDR1 and CDR2 from the germline V gene are SGHTA and FQGNSA. V shed 1 base and J 0 bases; nucleotides not matched to a gene: 1. This CDR3 comprises 15 residues.

The chain carries TRBV6-2 or TRBV6-3 and TRBJ2-3; a weak D match, TRBD2 (6 bases). Germline assignment: CDR1 MNHEY and CDR2 SVGEGT. Trimming stripped 6 bases from V and 3 bases from J, with 10 bases between. This CDR3 has 13 amino acids. CDR3 coding DNA: TGTGCCAGCAGGGTCGGGAGTACAGATACGCAGTATTTT. Residues: CASRVGSTDTQYF.